The 24 T cell receptor beta chains listed next were all sequenced from one sample in a study of CD8+ T cells in alopecia areata. RNA was isolated and reverse transcribed to cDNA, the sequencing template. The repertoire was sequenced with immunoSEQ multiplex PCR; TCRdb's copy has only in-frame clones and lacks some. The repertoire holds hundreds of thousands of clones, with under 70% as singletons. Treatment reported: oral pan-JAK inhibitor, 5-10 mg twice daily. Sequencing used CD4+ T cells sorted from blood, obtained around week 44, from a patient treated with tofacitinib. Receptor source: a human donor with alopecia areata.

This sequence joins TRBV5-1 and TRBJ2-3; D remains ambiguous. CDR1 and CDR2 from the germline V gene are SGHRS and YFSETQ. The CDR3 consists of 14 residues. V lost 1 base to trimming and J lost 0 bases, with 6 bases between them. Written as DNA, the CDR3 is TGCGCCAGCAGCTTGAACCCAAGCACAGATACGCAGTATTTT. Translating gives CASSLNPSTDTQYF.

This rearrangement joins TRBV14 to TRBJ2-2; D gene uncertain. V was clipped by 2 bases and J by 5 bases, with 9 bases between them. The CDR3 consists of 14 residues. Germline CDR1 SGHDN, CDR2 FVKESK. CDR3 in DNA: TGTGCCAGCAGCCAAAGACGGGTTACCGGGGAGCTGTTTTTT. Its translation is CASSQRRVTGELFF. Based on the CDR3 plus reference TRBV14 and TRBJ2-2, the full variable domain is EAGVTQFPSHSVIEKGQTVTLRCDPISGHDNLYWYRRVMGKEIKFLLHFVKESKQDESGMPNNRFLAERTGGTYSTLKVQPAELEDSGVYFCASSQRRVTGELFFGEGSRLTVL.

J is TRBJ2-1 and V is TRBV14; D gene ambiguous. V was cut by 5 bases and J by 15 bases, with 20 bases left in between. The CDR3 covers 13 residues. Germline V gives CDR1 SGHDN, CDR2 FVKESK. The CDR3 region has the DNA TGTGCCAGCAGCACTCGACTGACCGACATTGGGTTCTTC. The encoded protein is CASSTRLTDIGFF.

This chain links TRBV7-2 with TRBJ2-1, with D hard to call. Germline V CDR1 and CDR2: SGHTA, FQGNSA. The CDR3 consists of 14 residues. V lost 3 bases and J lost 0, with 6 bases in between. The CDR3 sequence: CASSFGPSYNEQFF. The DNA of the CDR3 is TGTGCCAGCAGCTTCGGTCCCTCCTACAATGAGCAGTTCTTC.

The chain combines TRBV15 with TRBJ1-1; weak D call: TRBD1 (5 bases). CDR1 LNHNV and CDR2 YYDKDF come from the germline V gene (reference sequence). CDR3 length equals 14 residues. Trimming removed 5 bases from V and 1 base from J, with 11 bases in between. In DNA form, the CDR3 reads TGTGCCACCAGCGAGATCGGGGGGAACACTGAAGCTTTCTTT. Its protein product is CATSEIGGNTEAFF. The full variable domain, in which reference TRBV15 and TRBJ1-1 provide the parts outside the CDR3, is DAMVIQNPRYQVTQFGKPVTLSCSQTLNHNVMYWYQQKSSQAPKLLFHYYDKDFNNEADTPDNFQSRRPNTSFCFLDIRSPGLGDTAMYLCATSEIGGNTEAFFGQGTRLTVV.

This clone was seen more than once but under ten times. This sequence joins TRBV5-1 and TRBJ2-2; 7 bases fit TRBD1. With 4 bases clipped from V and 1 base from J, the junction kept 7 bases outside the gene matches. The CDR3 covers 16 residues. CDR1 SGHRS and CDR2 YFSETQ come from the germline V gene. CDR3 nucleotides: TGCGCCAGCAGCAGAAGGACAGGACGGAACACCGGGGAGCTGTTTTTT. Encoded protein: CASSRRTGRNTGELFF.

J is TRBJ2-2 and V is TRBV4-3, with D maybe TRBD1 (6 bases). Looked up from germline, CDR1 is LGHNA and CDR2 is YSLEER. V was cut by 0 bases and J by 4 bases, with 15 bases left in between. CDR3 length equals 17 residues. The CDR3 sequence: CASSQDPSGTTTGELFF. As DNA, the CDR3 is TGCGCCAGCAGCCAAGACCCTTCCGGGACAACCACCGGGGAGCTGTTTTTT.

The CDR3 DNA reads as TGTGCCAGCTCACCACGGGGTGTAGTAAATGAGCAGTTCTTC. Its protein is CASSPRGVVNEQFF. The rearrangement links TRBV18 to TRBJ2-1; D remains unclear. Trimming shortened V by 1 base and J by 7 bases, and 11 bases separated the two germline ends. Looked up from germline, CDR1 is KGHSH and CDR2 is LQKENI. The CDR3 loop spans 14 amino acids.

This CDR3 reads CASSDSRGGSNYEQYF. CDR3 nucleotide sequence: TGTGCCAGCAGTGACTCGAGAGGGGGATCGAACTACGAGCAGTACTTC. The chain is built from TRBV6-4 and TRBJ2-7, with D possibly TRBD1 on 6 matching bases. Germline-derived CDR1 and CDR2 are MRHNA and SNTAGT. Trimming took off 0 bases at V and 3 bases at J, with 15 bases between the two ends. There are 16 residues in the CDR3.

The gene calls are TRBV18 and TRBJ2-5; D call uncertain. Germline CDR1 and CDR2: KGHSH and LQKENI. The CDR3 consists of 13 residues. Trimming removed 0 bases from V and 4 bases from J, with 6 bases in between. The CDR3 nucleotides are TGTGCCAGCTCACCACCTGCCGGAGAGACCCAGTACTTC. It translates to CASSPPAGETQYF.

Here the CDR3 DNA reads TGTGCCAGCAAATCGACAGGGTTGGTAGCTTTCTTT. As protein: CASKSTGLVAFF. V gene TRBV27 combines with J gene TRBJ1-1; TRBD1 matches at 7 bases. J lost 10 bases, V lost 7 bases, and 9 bases had no gene match. The CDR3 is 12 residues long. CDR1 is MNHEY, CDR2 SMNVEV, per germline (reference sequence).

The chain uses TRBV5-1 and TRBJ1-2; D unclear. The CDR3 runs to 15 residues. Trimming removed 2 bases from V and 4 bases from J, with 15 bases in between. Germline V gene lookup returns CDR1 SGHRS and CDR2 YFSETQ. The chain's CDR3 is CASSFSGRSSYGYTF. CDR3 nucleotides: TGCGCCAGCAGCTTCTCTGGCAGGTCCAGCTATGGCTACACCTTC.

The chain joins TRBV7-2 to TRBJ2-5; no clear D gene. V was clipped by 8 bases and J by 1 base, with 11 bases between them. This CDR3 is built from 13 residues. CDR1 and CDR2 from the germline V gene are SGHTA and FQGNSA. In nucleotides, the CDR3 is TGTGCCAGCCGCGAGGCTCTCCAAGAGACCCAGTACTTC. The encoded protein is CASREALQETQYF.

This clone was picked up a small number of times. This chain joins TRBV11-2 and TRBJ1-4, with D possibly TRBD1 on 5 matching bases. This CDR3 comprises 15 residues. CDR1 SGHAT and CDR2 FQNNGV come from the germline V gene. Trimming left V 5 bases short and J 8 bases short, with 18 bases between. The CDR3 bases are TGTGCCAGCAGCCGATGGTCTGGGGGGGACGAAAAACTGTTTTTT. Translation: CASSRWSGGDEKLFF. Drawing the rest from reference TRBV11-2 and TRBJ1-4, the complete variable domain is EAGVAQSPRYKIIEKRQSVAFWCNPISGHATLYWYQQILGQGPKLLIQFQNNGVVDDSQLPKDRFSAERLKGVDSTLKIQPAKLEDSAVYLCASSRWSGGDEKLFFGSGTQLSVL.

This chain links TRBV4-3 with TRBJ1-6; a possible D gene is TRBD1 (5 bases). Germline V gives CDR1 LGHNA, CDR2 YSLEER. Trimming cost V 0 bases and J 9 bases, with 18 bases left between them. The CDR3 totals 17 residues. For the CDR3, the DNA is TGCGCCAGCAGCCAAGATCCCAATCCGGGACGACCTTCACCCCTCCACTTT. This translates into CASSQDPNPGRPSPLHF.

The chain links TRBV11-2 to TRBJ2-7; D uncertain. The V end lost 5 bases, the J end lost 6 bases, and 11 bases lay between the germline ends. This CDR3 contains 12 residues. The germline CDR1 and CDR2 sequences are SGHAT and FQNNGV. In DNA, the CDR3 is TGTGCCAGCAGCCCCGACTTTGTCGAGCAGTACTTC. It encodes CASSPDFVEQYF.

V usage is TRBV25-1 and J usage is TRBJ1-2, with D uncertain. The V gene's germline CDR1 is MGHDK and CDR2 SYGVNS. V lost 1 base to trimming and J lost 0 bases, with 3 bases between them. The CDR3 is 13 residues long. CDR3 in amino acids: CASSESSNYGYTF. In DNA form, the CDR3 reads TGTGCCAGCAGTGAATCTTCTAACTATGGCTACACCTTC.

The chain is built from TRBV29-1 and TRBJ1-2; perhaps TRBD1 as D (5 bases). Trimming took 4 bases from V and 4 from J, leaving 10 bases between them. The CDR3 totals 12 residues. Germline lookup yields CDR1 SQVTM and CDR2 ANQGSEA. In DNA, the CDR3 is TGCAGCGTTGCGGGGCTAGGCTATGGCTACACCTTC. This translates into CSVAGLGYGYTF.

The chain carries TRBV30 and TRBJ1-5; weak D call: TRBD1 (5 bases). V shed 1 base and J shed 1 base, with 8 bases lying between them. Germline V gives CDR1 GTSNPN, CDR2 SVGIG (reference sequence). The CDR3 contains 14 residues. The CDR3 loop reads CAWSAGLSNQPQHF. In DNA, the CDR3 is TGTGCCTGGAGTGCAGGGCTCAGCAATCAGCCCCAGCATTTT. The entire variable domain, with the rest obtained from reference TRBV30 and TRBJ1-5, is as follows: SQTIHQWPATLVQPVGSPLSLECTVEGTSNPNLYWYRQAAGRGLQLLFYSVGIGQISSEVPQNLSASRPQDRQFILSSKKLLLSDSGFYLCAWSAGLSNQPQHFGDGTRLSIL.

This clone was counted between two and nine times. This sequence joins TRBV5-1 and TRBJ2-3; tentative D call: TRBD2 (5 bases). V lost 2 bases to trimming and J lost 5 bases, with 15 bases between them. From germline, CDR1 is SGHRS and CDR2 YFSETQ. CDR3 length: 15 amino acids. CDR3 DNA sequence: TGCGCCAGCAGCTTACGTGGACTCGAGGTAGATACGCAGTATTTT. Its translation: CASSLRGLEVDTQYF.

This clone came up a few times. The chain employs TRBV5-1 and TRBJ2-1; TRBD1 matches 7 bases. Germline CDR1 and CDR2: SGHRS and YFSETQ. After removal of 4 bases from V and 5 bases from J, the junction contained 12 bases not matched to a gene. This CDR3 comprises 16 residues. CDR3 coding DNA: TGCGCCAGCAGCAGTTGGACAGGCTCGGCACACAATGAGCAGTTCTTC. Its protein is CASSSWTGSAHNEQFF.

In this sample, this clone turned up once. The gene calls are TRBV30 and TRBJ2-3; TRBD2 aligns across 10 bases. This CDR3 comprises 16 residues. With V trimmed by 0 bases and J by 0 bases, 3 bases remained unmatched. Germline CDR1 GTSNPN, CDR2 SVGIG (reference sequence). CDR3: CAWSVRLAGSTDTQYF. CDR3 in DNA: TGTGCCTGGAGTGTACGACTAGCGGGTAGCACAGATACGCAGTATTTT.

This clone was observed a single time. This sequence joins TRBV4-3 and TRBJ2-5, with D hard to call. The germline V gene has CDR1 LGHNA and CDR2 YSLEER. Trimming shortened V by 0 bases and J by 1 base, and 9 bases separated the two germline ends. CDR3 length: 15 amino acids. DNA for the CDR3: TGCGCCAGCAGCCAAGATTGGGCAGGCCAAGAGACCCAGTACTTC. Residues: CASSQDWAGQETQYF.

DNA for the CDR3: TGTGCCAGCAGCTTGGTTGTTAGCGGGGGGCCAGCAGATACGCAGTATTTT. Translation gives CASSLVVSGGPADTQYF. The chain couples TRBV5-6 to TRBJ2-3, with 10 nucleotides matching TRBD2. From germline, CDR1 is SGHDT and CDR2 YYEEEE. Trimming took 0 bases from V and 4 from J; bases not matched to a gene: 8. This CDR3 contains 17 residues.